The TCR beta chain described here comes from a study of Graves' ophthalmopathy and Graves' hyperthyroidism. Points from the study as a whole: Forecasting of ophthalmopathy progression by the model achieved almost 71% sensitivity and approximately 72% specificity.

This clonotype was counted at least ten times. Its antigen is undetermined. Fresh peripheral blood, 8.5 to 10 ml, was the PBMC source. TCR beta CDR3 amplification used RNA transcripts. HTBI primers were employed in first-round RT-PCR, then a second-round multiplex PCR followed. TCRdb reanalysed the multiplex PCR reads using MiXCR and keeps one entry per CDR3 protein. The top ten hold about 10% of the sample, which has about 480,000 distinct CDR3 sequences, under 15% seen once. The CDR3 contains 16 residues. CDR1 is MNHNS and CDR2 is SASEGT in the germline V gene. Trimming took 6 bases from V and 4 from J; bases not matched to a gene: 10.

Sequenced sample: blood. The source is a woman in her 30s with Graves' ophthalmopathy. The chain couples TRBV6-1 to TRBJ1-1; 11 bases line up with TRBD1. The CDR3 reads CASSPRTGGAITEAFF. CDR3 coding DNA: TGTGCCAGCAGCCCGAGGACAGGGGGCGCGATCACTGAAGCTTTCTTT.